The 8 T cell receptor beta chains below all came from one sample that was sequenced in a study of tumor-infiltrating lymphocytes in primary liver carcinoma. The researchers produced TCR beta cDNA from roughly 500 ng total RNA with a constant-region primer. TCR beta libraries came from three nested multiplex PCR rounds using slightly modified ARM-PCR. The two initial PCR rounds, approximately 10 cycles each, used TRBV1-TRBV30 forward and C-beta reverse primers. TCRdb re-derived calls from the multiplex PCR reads in MiXCR, one entry per CDR3 protein. The sample shows around 190,000 distinct CDR3 sequences, roughly 80% of them seen only once. From 20-30 mg of unsorted bulk tissue, DNA and RNA were co-extracted together. The sequenced sample consisted of tumor tissue from primary liver carcinoma. Receptors were obtained from a man aged 40-49 years with primary liver carcinoma and hepatitis B virus infection.

As regards this clonotype: A much larger clone is a single base away; this may be a read error. This chain joins TRBV6-4 and TRBJ2-3, with D possibly TRBD2 on 5 matching bases. The CDR3 is made up of 15 amino acids. V gave up 2 bases and J gave up 0 bases, with 9 bases separating them. Germline lookup yields CDR1 MRHNA and CDR2 SNTAGT. CDR3 sequence: CASSDAAGSTDTQYF. The CDR3 DNA is TGTGCCAGCAGTGACGCCGCGGGCAGCACAGATACGCAGTATTTT.

The chain joins TRBV20-1 to TRBJ2-5, with D possibly being TRBD1 (6 bases). CDR3 length equals 14 residues. CDR1 is DFQATT, CDR2 SNEGSKA, per germline (reference sequence). Trimming shortened V by 7 bases and J by 3 bases, and 18 bases separated the two germline ends. CDR3 nucleotides: TGCAGTGTTGGGGAAGGCAGGGGAAAAGAGACCCAGTACTTC. Residues: CSVGEGRGKETQYF.

As concerns this clonotype: This likely comes from a read error, as the CDR3 has no conserved phenylalanine or tryptophan at its end. The chain joins TRBV12-3 or TRBV12-4 to TRBJ1-5, with D maybe TRBD1 (6 bases). The CDR3 length is 14 residues. The CDR3 loop reads CAGSQQGDNQPQHC. In DNA, the CDR3 is TGTGCCGGCAGCCAACAGGGCGACAATCAGCCCCAGCATTGT.

A remark on this clonotype: This may stem from a read error, because a much larger clone lies one nucleotide away. The chain recombines TRBV2 with TRBJ1-1, with 7 bases matching TRBD1. This CDR3 comprises 13 residues. V was pared by 10 bases and J by 7 bases, with 12 bases of the junction left unmatched. Germline V lookup: CDR1 SNHLY, CDR2 FYNNEI. The CDR3 loop is CANRRDSQGEAFF. The CDR3, as DNA: TGTGCCAACAGGAGGGACAGTCAGGGTGAAGCTTTCTTT. The full variable domain, completed using reference TRBV2 and TRBJ1-1, is EPEVTQTPSHQVTQMGQEVILRCVPISNHLYFYWYRQILGQKVEFLVSFYNNEISEKSEIFDDQFSVERPDGSNFTLKIRSTKLEDSAMYFCANRRDSQGEAFFGQGTRLTVV.

A note on this clonotype: This is likely a read error, given that the CDR3 carries no conserved phenylalanine or tryptophan at its end. The DNA is omitted, as the CDR3 cannot be located on it reliably, and the CDR3 follows TCRdb's listing. The chain is built from TRBV6-5 and TRBJ2-7; TRBD1 is the table's D call, not checked against the DNA. Germline assignment: CDR1 MNHEY and CDR2 SVGAGI. The CDR3 is 15 residues long, counting both termini. CDR3 loop: CASSYPRPGTYEHYS.

This chain links TRBV20-1 with TRBJ2-1; 9 bases fit TRBD2. Germline V gene data show CDR1 as DFQATT and CDR2 as SNEGSKA (reference sequence). The V gene end was trimmed by 5 bases and the J gene end by 11 bases; junction bases not matched to a gene: 16. The CDR3 is 15 amino acids. The chain's CDR3 is CSAPLLAGKGNQQFF. The CDR3 region has the DNA TGCAGTGCTCCGCTCCTAGCGGGAAAGGGGAATCAGCAGTTCTTC.

As to this clonotype: A junction boundary mismatches the germline segment, possibly from a read error. The CDR3 spells CASSEGTRGDAQYF. In DNA, the CDR3 is TGTGCCAGCAGTGAGGGGACAAGGGGAGATGCGCAGTATTTT. V is TRBV6-4 and J is TRBJ2-3; the D gene is possibly TRBD1 (6 bases). The length of the CDR3 is 14 residues. From germline, CDR1 is MRHNA and CDR2 SNTAGT.

Concerning this clonotype itself: One end of the junction is discordant with germline, which a read error may explain. This rearrangement joins TRBV18 to TRBJ2-6; 10 bases align to TRBD1. The CDR3 is 18 residues long. Germline lookup yields CDR1 KGHSH and CDR2 LQKENI. The CDR3 region is CASSPFVTGGTGANVLTF. For the CDR3, the DNA is TGTGCCAGCTCACCTTTCGTGACAGGGGGCACTGGGGCCAACGTCCTAACTTTC.